This section outlines one T cell receptor (beta chain) sequence together with its context. Antigen unknown. The data belong to a study of shared clonotypes between healthy human individuals. Points from the study as a whole: Read depth was anticipated to influence clonotype sharing among donors.

Every one of the donors was a Caucasian adult that lived in Nashville, Tennessee. Into CD45RA+ naive and CD45RA-negative memory subsets, the CD4+ cells were split. The germline V and J ends were trimmed by 5 bases and 3 bases, with 7 bases remaining between them. CDR1 SGHAT and CDR2 FQNNGV come from the germline V gene. The CDR3 runs 13 residues. An assay was performed, and its level was deep. Assay: immunoSEQ multiplex PCR; the TCRdb copy retains only in-frame clones and omits some. The sample yields hundreds of thousands of clones, around 74% seen once. This clonotype was obtained from a woman aged 30 to 39 in good health. Sequencing used memory CD4+ T cells sorted from blood. Specified subset: CD45RA-negative fraction. This chain connects TRBV11-2 to TRBJ1-4, with unresolved D. CDR3 sequence reads: CASSRGPNEKLFF. The CDR3 nucleotides are TGTGCCAGCAGCCGCGGACCTAATGAAAAACTGTTTTTT. The variable domain in full, completed from reference TRBV11-2 and TRBJ1-4, reads EAGVAQSPRYKIIEKRQSVAFWCNPISGHATLYWYQQILGQGPKLLIQFQNNGVVDDSQLPKDRFSAERLKGVDSTLKIQPAKLEDSAVYLCASSRGPNEKLFFGSGTQLSVL.